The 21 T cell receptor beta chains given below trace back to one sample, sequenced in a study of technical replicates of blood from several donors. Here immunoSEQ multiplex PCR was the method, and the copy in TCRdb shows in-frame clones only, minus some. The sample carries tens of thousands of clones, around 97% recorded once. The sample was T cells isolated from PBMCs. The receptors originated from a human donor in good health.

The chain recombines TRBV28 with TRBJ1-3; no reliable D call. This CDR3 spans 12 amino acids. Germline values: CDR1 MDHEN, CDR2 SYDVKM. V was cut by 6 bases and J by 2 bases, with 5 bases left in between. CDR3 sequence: CASSLAGNTIYF. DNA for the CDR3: TGTGCCAGCAGCCTCGCTGGAAACACCATATATTTT.

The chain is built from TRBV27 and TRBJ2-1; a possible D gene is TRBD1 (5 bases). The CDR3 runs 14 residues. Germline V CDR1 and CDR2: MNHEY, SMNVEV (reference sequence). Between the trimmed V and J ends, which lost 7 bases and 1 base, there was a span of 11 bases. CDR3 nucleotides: TGTGCCAGCACCTGGGGCGATTCCTACAATGAGCAGTTCTTC. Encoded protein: CASTWGDSYNEQFF.

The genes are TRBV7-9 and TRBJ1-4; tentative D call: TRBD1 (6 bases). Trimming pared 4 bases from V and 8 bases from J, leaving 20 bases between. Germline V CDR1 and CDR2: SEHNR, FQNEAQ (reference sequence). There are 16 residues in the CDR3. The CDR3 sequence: CASSYTAGGRGEKLFF. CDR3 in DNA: TGTGCCAGCAGCTATACGGCGGGGGGGCGAGGGGAAAAACTGTTTTTT.

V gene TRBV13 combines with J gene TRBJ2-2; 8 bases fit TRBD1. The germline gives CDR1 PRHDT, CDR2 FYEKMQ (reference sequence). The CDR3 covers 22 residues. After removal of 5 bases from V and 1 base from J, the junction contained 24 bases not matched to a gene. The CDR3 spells CASSPLTVPQDPGQVNTGELFF. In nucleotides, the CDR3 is TGTGCCAGCAGCCCGCTTACTGTCCCGCAAGACCCGGGACAGGTGAACACCGGGGAGCTGTTTTTT.

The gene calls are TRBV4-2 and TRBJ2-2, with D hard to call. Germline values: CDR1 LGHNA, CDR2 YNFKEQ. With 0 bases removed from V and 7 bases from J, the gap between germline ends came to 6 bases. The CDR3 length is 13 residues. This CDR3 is CASSQDSSGELFF. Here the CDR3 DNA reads TGTGCCAGCAGCCAAGATTCCAGCGGGGAGCTGTTTTTT.

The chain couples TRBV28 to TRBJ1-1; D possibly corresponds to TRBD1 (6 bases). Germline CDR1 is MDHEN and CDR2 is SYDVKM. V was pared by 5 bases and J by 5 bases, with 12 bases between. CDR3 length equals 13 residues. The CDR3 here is CASSLARGTEAFF. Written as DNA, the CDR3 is TGTGCCAGCAGTCTCGCCAGGGGTACTGAAGCTTTCTTT.

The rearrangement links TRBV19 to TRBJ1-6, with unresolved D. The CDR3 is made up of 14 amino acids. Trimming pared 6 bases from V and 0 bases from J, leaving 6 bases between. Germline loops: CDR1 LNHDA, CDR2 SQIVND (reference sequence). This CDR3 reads CASRKRSYNSPLHF. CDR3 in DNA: TGTGCCAGTAGAAAGCGCTCCTATAATTCACCCCTCCACTTT. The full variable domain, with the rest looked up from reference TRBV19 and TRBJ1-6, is DGGITQSPKYLFRKEGQNVTLSCEQNLNHDAMYWYRQDPGQGLRLIYYSQIVNDFQKGDIAEGYSVSREKKESFPLTVTSAQKNPTAFYLCASRKRSYNSPLHFGNGTRLTVT.

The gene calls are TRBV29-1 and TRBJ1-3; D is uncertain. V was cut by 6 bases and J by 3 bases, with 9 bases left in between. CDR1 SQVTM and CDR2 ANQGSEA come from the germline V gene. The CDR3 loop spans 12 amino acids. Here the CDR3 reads CSVHSDGNTIYF. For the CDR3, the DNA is TGCAGCGTGCACTCCGATGGAAACACCATATATTTT. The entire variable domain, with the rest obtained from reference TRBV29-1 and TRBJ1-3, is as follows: SAVISQKPSRDICQRGTSLTIQCQVDSQVTMMFWYRQQPGQSLTLIATANQGSEATYESGFVIDKFPISRPNLTFSTLTVSNMSPEDSSIYLCSVHSDGNTIYFGEGSWLTVV.

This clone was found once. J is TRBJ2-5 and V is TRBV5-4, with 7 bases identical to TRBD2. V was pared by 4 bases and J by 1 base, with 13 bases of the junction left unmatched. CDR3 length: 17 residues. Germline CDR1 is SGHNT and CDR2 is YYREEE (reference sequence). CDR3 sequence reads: CASSQLHGGGSQETQYF. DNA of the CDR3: TGTGCCAGCAGCCAACTTCATGGCGGGGGATCCCAAGAGACCCAGTACTTC.

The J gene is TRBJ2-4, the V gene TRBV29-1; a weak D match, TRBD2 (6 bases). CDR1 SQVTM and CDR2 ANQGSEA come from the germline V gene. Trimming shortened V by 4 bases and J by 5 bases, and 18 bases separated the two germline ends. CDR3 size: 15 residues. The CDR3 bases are TGCAGCGTTGCGATTAGCGGCAAGGACCAAAACATTCAGTACTTC. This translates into CSVAISGKDQNIQYF.

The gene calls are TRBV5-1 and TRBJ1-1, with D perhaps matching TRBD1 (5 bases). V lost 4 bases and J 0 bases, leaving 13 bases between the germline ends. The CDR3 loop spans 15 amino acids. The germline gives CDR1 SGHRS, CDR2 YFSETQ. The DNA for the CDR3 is TGCGCCAGCAGCCTAAAACAGGACGTGAACACTGAAGCTTTCTTT. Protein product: CASSLKQDVNTEAFF.

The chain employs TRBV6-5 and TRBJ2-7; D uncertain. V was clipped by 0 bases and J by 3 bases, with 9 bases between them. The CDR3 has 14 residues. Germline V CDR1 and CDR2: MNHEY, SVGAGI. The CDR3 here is CASSYSKQHYEQYF. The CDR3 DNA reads TGTGCCAGCAGTTACTCGAAACAGCACTACGAGCAGTACTTC.

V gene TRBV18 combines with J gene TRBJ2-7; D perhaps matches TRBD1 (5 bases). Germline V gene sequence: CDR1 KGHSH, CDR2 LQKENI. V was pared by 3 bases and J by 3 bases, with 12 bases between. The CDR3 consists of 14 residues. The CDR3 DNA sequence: TGTGCCAGCTCACCGGAACAGGTGTACTACGAGCAGTACTTC. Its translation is CASSPEQVYYEQYF.

The CDR3 loop reads CASSAQAGQETQYF. DNA of the CDR3: TGTGCCAGCAGCGCCCAGGCAGGGCAAGAGACCCAGTACTTC. The chain couples TRBV16 to TRBJ2-5; the D gene is possibly TRBD1 (5 bases). This CDR3 comprises 14 residues. CDR1 is KGHSY and CDR2 is FQNENV in the germline V gene. Trimming shortened V by 5 bases and J by 2 bases, and 12 bases separated the two germline ends. The variable domain in full, completed from reference TRBV16 and TRBJ2-5, reads GEEVAQTPKHLVRGEGQKAKLYCAPIKGHSYVFWYQQVLKNEFKFLISFQNENVFDETGMPKERFSAKCLPNSPCSLEIQATKLEDSAVYFCASSAQAGQETQYFGPGTRLLVL.

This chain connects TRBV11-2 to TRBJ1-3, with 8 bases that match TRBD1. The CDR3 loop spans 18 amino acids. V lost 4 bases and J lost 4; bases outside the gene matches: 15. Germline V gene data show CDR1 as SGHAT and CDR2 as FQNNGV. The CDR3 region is CASSYPRGQGARGNTIYF. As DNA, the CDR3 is TGTGCCAGCAGCTACCCCAGGGGGCAGGGAGCAAGAGGAAACACCATATATTTT.

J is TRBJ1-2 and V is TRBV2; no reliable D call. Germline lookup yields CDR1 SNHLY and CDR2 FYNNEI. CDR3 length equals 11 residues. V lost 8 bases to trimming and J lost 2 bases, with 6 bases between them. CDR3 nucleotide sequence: TGTGCCAGCTATGGCAACTATGGCTACACCTTC. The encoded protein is CASYGNYGYTF.

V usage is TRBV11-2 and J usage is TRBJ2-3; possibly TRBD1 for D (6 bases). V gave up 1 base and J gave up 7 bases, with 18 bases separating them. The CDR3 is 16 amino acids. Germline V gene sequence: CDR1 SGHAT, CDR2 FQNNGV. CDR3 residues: CASSLAQGPIRYTQYF. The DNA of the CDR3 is TGTGCCAGCAGCTTAGCACAGGGCCCCATCCGGTATACGCAGTATTTT. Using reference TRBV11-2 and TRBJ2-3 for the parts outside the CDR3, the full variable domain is EAGVAQSPRYKIIEKRQSVAFWCNPISGHATLYWYQQILGQGPKLLIQFQNNGVVDDSQLPKDRFSAERLKGVDSTLKIQPAKLEDSAVYLCASSLAQGPIRYTQYFGPGTRLTVL.

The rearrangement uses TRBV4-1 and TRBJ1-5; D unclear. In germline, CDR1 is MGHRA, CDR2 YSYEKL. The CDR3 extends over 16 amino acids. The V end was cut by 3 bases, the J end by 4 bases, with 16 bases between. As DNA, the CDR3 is TGCGCCAGCAGCCACCCTAACCAGGTCCTGAATCAGCCCCAGCATTTT. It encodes CASSHPNQVLNQPQHF.

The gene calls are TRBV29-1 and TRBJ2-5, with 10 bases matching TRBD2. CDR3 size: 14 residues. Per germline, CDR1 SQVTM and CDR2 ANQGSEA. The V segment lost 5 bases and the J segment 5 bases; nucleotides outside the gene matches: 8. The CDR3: CSVRKREGVETQYF. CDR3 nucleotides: TGCAGCGTTAGGAAGCGGGAGGGTGTGGAGACCCAGTACTTC.

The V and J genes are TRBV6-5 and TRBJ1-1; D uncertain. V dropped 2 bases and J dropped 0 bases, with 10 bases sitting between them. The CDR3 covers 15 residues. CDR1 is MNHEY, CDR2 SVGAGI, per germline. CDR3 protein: CASSYLRRMNTEAFF. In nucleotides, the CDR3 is TGTGCCAGCAGTTACCTCCGCAGGATGAACACTGAAGCTTTCTTT.

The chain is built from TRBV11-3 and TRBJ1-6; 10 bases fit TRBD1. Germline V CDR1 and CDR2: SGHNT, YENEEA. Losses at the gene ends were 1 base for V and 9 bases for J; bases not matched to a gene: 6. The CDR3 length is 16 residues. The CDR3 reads CASSLAEGTGASPLHF. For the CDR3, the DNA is TGTGCCAGCAGCTTAGCTGAAGGGACAGGGGCTTCACCCCTCCACTTT.